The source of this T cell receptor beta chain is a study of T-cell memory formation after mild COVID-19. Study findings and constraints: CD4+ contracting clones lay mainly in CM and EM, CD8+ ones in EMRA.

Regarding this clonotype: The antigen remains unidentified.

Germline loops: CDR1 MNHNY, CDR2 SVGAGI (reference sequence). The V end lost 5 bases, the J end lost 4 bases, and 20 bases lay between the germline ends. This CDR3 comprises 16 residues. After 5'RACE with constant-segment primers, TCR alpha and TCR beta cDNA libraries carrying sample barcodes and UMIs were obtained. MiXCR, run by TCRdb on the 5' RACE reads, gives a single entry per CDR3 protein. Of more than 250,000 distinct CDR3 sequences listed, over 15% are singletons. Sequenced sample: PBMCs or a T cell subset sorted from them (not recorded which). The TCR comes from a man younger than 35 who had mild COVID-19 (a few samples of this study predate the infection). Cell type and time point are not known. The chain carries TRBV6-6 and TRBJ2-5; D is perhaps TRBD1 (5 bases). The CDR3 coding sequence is TGTGCCAGCAGTCCCCCAGGGCGTGAGTTTTTAGAGACCCAGTACTTC. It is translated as CASSPPGREFLETQYF.